The 29 T cell receptor beta chains given below trace back to one sample, sequenced in a study of CD8+ T cells in alopecia areata. As for treatment: oral pan-JAK inhibitor, 5-10 mg twice daily. Extraction and reverse transcription of RNA yielded cDNA as the sequencing template. Assay: immunoSEQ multiplex PCR; the TCRdb copy retains only in-frame clones and omits some. The sample contains about 190,000 clones, 64% of which appear only once. The sample consisted of CD4+ T cells sorted from blood, taken at week 4, from a patient treated with tofacitinib. The receptors shown here come from a human donor with alopecia areata.

This chain uses TRBV7-2 with TRBJ2-4; TRBD1 might be the D (5 bases). Germline V gene lookup returns CDR1 SGHTA and CDR2 FQGNSA. V gave up 2 bases and J gave up 5 bases, with 10 bases separating them. The CDR3 has 14 amino acids. CDR3: CASSLPRDENIQYF. Written as DNA, the CDR3 is TGTGCCAGCAGCTTACCCAGGGATGAAAACATTCAGTACTTC.

V is TRBV4-1 and J is TRBJ2-3; D call uncertain. The CDR3 sequence is 14 residues long. Deletions cut 2 bases from V and 3 bases from J, with 9 bases between. Germline V gene lookup returns CDR1 MGHRA and CDR2 YSYEKL. In DNA form, the CDR3 reads TGCGCCAGCAGCCAACATATCAGGACAGATACGCAGTATTTT. This sequence encodes CASSQHIRTDTQYF.

In this sample, this clone turned up once. The rearrangement uses TRBV27 and TRBJ1-1; perhaps TRBD1 as D (5 bases). The CDR3 spans 12 residues. Germline CDR1 MNHEY, CDR2 SMNVEV (reference sequence). V shed 6 bases and J shed 11 bases, with 16 bases lying between them. CDR3 loop: CASRRQTSRAFF. The CDR3, as DNA: TGTGCCAGCAGACGACAGACCTCCCGGGCTTTCTTT.

This clone was detected only a few times. This chain joins TRBV4-1 and TRBJ2-1; 8 bases are a match to TRBD2. V trimming: 0 bases; J trimming: 4 bases; junction bases outside the gene matches: 5. Germline V gives CDR1 MGHRA, CDR2 YSYEKL. The length of the CDR3 is 16 residues. The CDR3 region is CASSQDVAGGYNEQFF. The CDR3, as DNA: TGCGCCAGCAGCCAAGATGTGGCGGGGGGTTACAATGAGCAGTTCTTC.

The chain carries TRBV7-2 and TRBJ1-4, with D possibly being TRBD1 (6 bases). Trimming left V 5 bases short and J 8 bases short, with 21 bases between. Germline V gene lookup returns CDR1 SGHTA and CDR2 FQGNSA. The CDR3 has 16 amino acids. The CDR3 loop reads CASSPHLRGAGEKLFF. The CDR3 DNA reads TGTGCCAGCAGCCCGCACCTACGGGGGGCGGGAGAAAAACTGTTTTTT.

The V call is TRBV4-1, the J call TRBJ2-1; TRBD1 agrees at 7 bases. The CDR3 contains 17 residues. Losses at the gene ends were 1 base for V and 8 bases for J; bases not matched to a gene: 14. Germline values: CDR1 MGHRA, CDR2 YSYEKL. CDR3 nucleotide sequence: TGCGCCAGCAGCCAAGTATTCGGACAACAGGGGTGGCATGAGCAGTTCTTC. It codes for CASSQVFGQQGWHEQFF.

The V and J genes are TRBV2 and TRBJ2-6; D may be TRBD1 or TRBD2 (5 bases each). The CDR3 spans 13 residues. Germline CDR1 and CDR2: SNHLY and FYNNEI. The CDR3 loop is CASTRDHLNVLTF. In DNA form, the CDR3 reads TGTGCTTCAACCCGGGACCACCTCAACGTCCTGACTTTC.

This clone appeared a few times. The rearrangement joins TRBV10-3 to TRBJ1-5, with a possible D match to TRBD1 (6 bases). The germline V and J ends were trimmed by 4 bases and 5 bases, with 9 bases remaining between them. Germline V gene data show CDR1 as ENHRY and CDR2 as SYGVKD. This CDR3 is built from 13 residues. CDR3 residues: CAISAKGDQPQHF. The CDR3, as DNA: TGTGCCATCAGTGCGAAGGGGGATCAGCCCCAGCATTTT.

The chain recombines TRBV10-1 with TRBJ2-5; no definite D call. The germline V and J ends were trimmed by 7 bases and 11 bases, with 11 bases remaining between them. This CDR3 region has 10 residues. The V gene's germline CDR1 is WNHNN and CDR2 SYGVQD (reference sequence). The CDR3: CASMQMEQYF. Here the CDR3 DNA reads TGCGCCAGCATGCAGATGGAACAGTACTTC.

This chain joins TRBV5-1 and TRBJ2-1; TRBD2 matches 7 bases. V gave up 0 bases and J gave up 7 bases; unmatched junction bases: 7. Germline V CDR1 and CDR2: SGHRS, YFSETQ. The CDR3 is 15 amino acids. CDR3 DNA: TGCGCCAGCAGCTTGGCAGGGAGGGGTTCTAATGAGCAGTTCTTC. It yields the protein CASSLAGRGSNEQFF.

This clone was counted only a few times. V is TRBV5-4 and J is TRBJ1-1; D possibly corresponds to TRBD1 (5 bases). V was pared by 4 bases and J by 1 base, with 8 bases between. This CDR3 is 13 amino acids long. From germline, CDR1 is SGHNT and CDR2 YYREEE (reference sequence). In DNA, the CDR3 is TGTGCCAGCAGCCCTGGGGCGAACACTGAAGCTTTCTTT. Amino acid sequence: CASSPGANTEAFF.

This clone was counted between two and nine times. The CDR3 sequence: CASIKDRVRGTEAFF. CDR3 bases: TGTGCCAGCATCAAAGACAGGGTACGGGGCACTGAAGCTTTCTTT. The chain has TRBV6-5 and TRBJ1-1; 7 bases are shared with TRBD1. The CDR3 extends over 15 amino acids. The germline gives CDR1 MNHEY, CDR2 SVGAGI. J gave up 4 bases and V 7 bases, and 12 bases lay outside the gene matches.

V gene TRBV7-2 combines with J gene TRBJ2-5, with a weak D call TRBD2 (7 bases). The length of the CDR3 is 15 residues. CDR1 SGHTA and CDR2 FQGNSA come from the germline V gene. V lost 7 bases and J lost 5, with 20 bases in between. This CDR3 reads CASMASGGPRETQYF. The CDR3, as DNA: TGTGCCAGCATGGCATCGGGGGGCCCCAGGGAGACCCAGTACTTC.

The V call is TRBV7-9, the J call TRBJ1-6, with D maybe TRBD1 (6 bases). The CDR3 totals 15 residues. The germline gives CDR1 SEHNR, CDR2 FQNEAQ (reference sequence). Deletions cut 2 bases from V and 8 bases from J, with 13 bases between. The CDR3 sequence: CASSLRSGADSPLHF. For the CDR3, the DNA is TGTGCCAGCAGCTTACGTTCAGGGGCGGATTCACCCCTCCACTTT.

The chain combines TRBV28 with TRBJ2-7; either TRBD1 or TRBD2 may fit D (6 bases each). The CDR3 covers 11 residues. Trimming stripped 11 bases from V and 2 bases from J, with 10 bases between. Per the germline V gene, CDR1 is MDHEN and CDR2 is SYDVKM. CDR3 nucleotide sequence: TGTGCCGCGGGACAAACCTACGAGCAGTACTTC. Its protein is CAAGQTYEQYF. The whole variable domain, filled in from reference TRBV28 and TRBJ2-7, reads DVKVTQSSRYLVKRTGEKVFLECVQDMDHENMFWYRQDPGLGLRLIYFSYDVKMKEKGDIPEGYSVSREKKERFSLILESASTNQTSMYLCAAGQTYEQYFGPGTRLTVT.

J is TRBJ2-5 and V is TRBV30; D might be TRBD2 (6 bases). Germline CDR1 is GTSNPN and CDR2 is SVGIG (reference sequence). Trimming stripped 3 bases from V and 7 bases from J, with 9 bases between. CDR3 length: 11 residues. The CDR3 protein is CAWRPEGTQYF. The CDR3 DNA reads as TGTGCCTGGAGACCGGAGGGGACCCAGTACTTC. The full variable domain, rest sourced from reference TRBV30 and TRBJ2-5, is SQTIHQWPATLVQPVGSPLSLECTVEGTSNPNLYWYRQAAGRGLQLLFYSVGIGQISSEVPQNLSASRPQDRQFILSSKKLLLSDSGFYLCAWRPEGTQYFGPGTRLLVL.

J is TRBJ1-5 and V is TRBV30, with a weak D call TRBD1 (5 bases). CDR3 size: 13 residues. The germline V gene has CDR1 GTSNPN and CDR2 SVGIG (reference sequence). V shed 0 bases and J shed 6 bases, with 9 bases lying between them. The CDR3 nucleotides read TGTGCCTGGAGTGTAGACGGGGCTCAGCCCCAGCATTTT. It yields the protein CAWSVDGAQPQHF.

The V and J genes are TRBV18 and TRBJ2-1; no firm D call. This CDR3 region has 11 residues. Germline loops: CDR1 KGHSH, CDR2 LQKENI. Deletions cut 5 bases from V and 12 bases from J, with 11 bases between. The CDR3 sequence: CASSFASLQFF. In DNA, the CDR3 is TGTGCCAGCTCATTTGCTTCCCTGCAGTTCTTC.

The chain carries TRBV25-1 and TRBJ1-2; the match to TRBD1 covers 9 bases. This CDR3 is 14 amino acids long. The V and J ends lost 4 bases and 8 bases, in that order; junction bases with no gene match: 8. Germline CDR1 MGHDK, CDR2 SYGVNS. DNA of the CDR3: TGTGCCAGCAGTGCTACAGGGGGCTTGGGAGGCTACACCTTC. Translated: CASSATGGLGGYTF.

The rearrangement uses TRBV29-1 and TRBJ2-1, with 9 positions matching TRBD1. Trimming took 7 bases from V and 8 from J; bases not matched to a gene: 18. The CDR3 is made up of 16 amino acids. Germline V CDR1 and CDR2: SQVTM, ANQGSEA. The CDR3 protein is CSAEGTGTGSVYEQFF. CDR3 DNA sequence: TGCAGCGCAGAGGGTACCGGGACAGGGTCCGTCTATGAGCAGTTCTTC.

The chain uses TRBV4-3 and TRBJ2-5, with D tentatively TRBD2 (6 bases). Trimming shortened V by 0 bases and J by 7 bases, and 15 bases separated the two germline ends. The CDR3 contains 15 residues. CDR1 is LGHNA, CDR2 YSLEER, per germline. The CDR3, as DNA: TGCGCCAGCAGCCAAGAAGCGGGTCTCCAGGGGACCCAGTACTTC. Protein product: CASSQEAGLQGTQYF.

The chain has TRBV28 and TRBJ1-1; no clear D. CDR1 and CDR2 from the germline V gene are MDHEN and SYDVKM. V was trimmed by 4 bases and J by 0 bases, leaving 12 bases between them. The CDR3 has 15 residues. The CDR3 DNA follows: TGTGCCAGCAGTTCCGTGCAGCTGATGAACACTGAAGCTTTCTTT. Protein: CASSSVQLMNTEAFF.

This clone was recorded a few times. The rearrangement joins TRBV2 to TRBJ2-3; D gene unclear. V was cut by 8 bases and J by 2 bases, with 11 bases left in between. The germline V gene has CDR1 SNHLY and CDR2 FYNNEI. The CDR3 extends over 13 amino acids. The CDR3 DNA is TGTGCCAGCTTCCGTTTCGACACAGATACGCAGTATTTT. Its protein is CASFRFDTDTQYF.

This chain uses TRBV4-3 with TRBJ1-1; D is possibly TRBD1 (5 bases). Trimming shortened V by 0 bases and J by 3 bases, and 14 bases separated the two germline ends. The CDR3 is made up of 16 amino acids. Germline V lookup: CDR1 LGHNA, CDR2 YSLEER. The CDR3 is CASSQDYGAGYTEAFF. Here the CDR3 DNA reads TGCGCCAGCAGCCAAGATTATGGGGCGGGTTACACTGAAGCTTTCTTT.

V and J are TRBV4-1 and TRBJ2-1, with 8 nucleotides matching TRBD1. CDR3 length: 16 residues. Losses at the gene ends were 3 bases for V and 8 bases for J; bases not matched to a gene: 12. From germline, CDR1 is MGHRA and CDR2 YSYEKL. For the CDR3, the DNA is TGCGCCAGCAGCCAGATGCAGGGGGCAGGAGTTGATGAGCAGTTCTTC. Its protein product is CASSQMQGAGVDEQFF.

This clone has more than one count but fewer than ten. The V and J genes are TRBV7-2 and TRBJ2-3; 9 positions match TRBD2. Germline loops: CDR1 SGHTA, CDR2 FQGNSA. There are 14 residues in the CDR3. Unmatched junction bases numbered 3, after V lost 5 bases and J lost 3 bases. The DNA of the CDR3 is TGTGCCAGCAGCCCGGGACTAGCAACAGATACGCAGTATTTT. This translates into CASSPGLATDTQYF.

This clone has just one count. The chain couples TRBV5-4 to TRBJ2-5; D call uncertain. V dropped 4 bases and J dropped 9 bases, with 10 bases sitting between them. The CDR3 totals 11 residues. Germline assignment: CDR1 SGHNT and CDR2 YYREEE (reference sequence). The DNA for the CDR3 is TGTGCCAGCAGCGATGGATTGCCCCAGTACTTC. This gives the protein CASSDGLPQYF.

This chain joins TRBV5-1 and TRBJ2-5; weak D call: TRBD1 (6 bases). V gave up 2 bases and J gave up 5 bases, with 10 bases separating them. Germline CDR1 SGHRS, CDR2 YFSETQ. The length of the CDR3 is 13 residues. The CDR3 DNA is TGCGCCAGCAGCTTCGGACAGTCGGAGACCCAGTACTTC. It specifies CASSFGQSETQYF.

The V gene is TRBV7-8, the J gene TRBJ2-3; D not certain. Trimming left V 0 bases short and J 5 bases short, with 9 bases between. Germline loops: CDR1 SGHVS, CDR2 FQNEAQ. This CDR3 contains 14 residues. The CDR3 here is CASSLAQPLDTQYF. The CDR3 coding sequence is TGTGCCAGCAGCTTAGCGCAGCCTTTAGATACGCAGTATTTT.